The 29 T cell receptor beta chains below come from one sample, sequenced in a study of regulatory T cells in long-lasting Graves disease. Time point given: newly diagnosed GD, antithyroid drugs for less than 3 months. The TCR library was made from RNA extracted from PBMCs. With iRepertoire HTBI primers and Arm-PCR of CDR3 regions, TCR beta libraries were built. TCRdb reanalysed the multiplex PCR reads using MiXCR and keeps one entry per CDR3 protein. The table lists about 540,000 distinct CDR3 sequences, approximately 12% of them singletons. The same sample was also studied in work on T cells in Graves' hyperthyroidism and ophthalmopathy.

The sample consisted of peripheral blood mononuclear cells (PBMCs), taken at new diagnosis, from a patient treated with antithyroid drugs. The receptors were sampled from a man aged 25 to 45 with Graves disease.

This clonotype was counted only a few times. V and J are TRBV7-8 and TRBJ2-7; D not resolved. Looked up from germline, CDR1 is SGHVS and CDR2 is FQNEAQ. Trimming removed 3 bases from V and 4 bases from J, with 10 bases in between. CDR3 size: 13 residues. Here the CDR3 DNA reads TGTGCCAGCAGCTTTCCAGATGAATACGAGCAGTACTTC. Protein product: CASSFPDEYEQYF.

Many counts were recorded for this clonotype. This chain links TRBV29-1 with TRBJ1-2; tentatively, D is TRBD1 (6 bases). V was pared by 0 bases and J by 1 base, with 6 bases between. Germline V lookup: CDR1 SQVTM, CDR2 ANQGSEA. The CDR3 consists of 13 residues. CDR3 amino acids: CSVEEDSNYGYTF. CDR3 bases: TGCAGCGTTGAAGAGGACAGTAACTATGGCTACACCTTC.

This clonotype was seen ten or more times. The chain combines TRBV20-1 with TRBJ2-7; unclear D gene. The CDR3 has 15 amino acids. V was cut by 3 bases and J by 0 bases, with 15 bases left in between. In germline, CDR1 is DFQATT, CDR2 SNEGSKA (reference sequence). CDR3 sequence (DNA): TGCAGTGCTAGTGATGGAGAGGTGCGCTCCTACGAGCAGTACTTC. Its protein product is CSASDGEVRSYEQYF.

The rearrangement joins TRBV18 to TRBJ2-1, with D unclear. The J call is doubtful: the DNA matches TRBJ2-7 better. The CDR3 has 14 residues. Germline CDR1 is KGHSH and CDR2 is LQKENI. Here the CDR3 reads CASSPTLSYNEQYF. CDR3 DNA sequence: TGTGCCAGCTCACCAACCTTGTCCTACAATGAGCAGTACTTC.

This clonotype was observed at least ten times. The chain is built from TRBV5-1 and TRBJ1-2; a weak D match, TRBD1 (6 bases). The CDR3 consists of 15 residues. Trimming removed 0 bases at V and 8 bases at J, with 17 bases between. CDR1 is SGHRS and CDR2 is YFSETQ in the germline V gene. The CDR3 reads CASSLAYGRGGGYTF. The CDR3 region has the DNA TGCGCCAGCAGCTTGGCTTACGGCAGGGGTGGAGGCTACACCTTC.

The rearrangement uses TRBV19 and TRBJ1-5; possibly TRBD1 for D (6 bases). This CDR3 is 16 amino acids long. V lost 3 bases and J 6 bases, leaving 18 bases between the germline ends. CDR1 is LNHDA and CDR2 is SQIVND in the germline V gene (reference sequence). The CDR3 reads CASSMGTTVLGQPQHF. DNA of the CDR3: TGTGCCAGTAGTATGGGGACAACCGTATTGGGTCAGCCCCAGCATTTT.

This clonotype was counted ten times or more. The chain is built from TRBV18 and TRBJ2-7; D may match TRBD1 or TRBD2 (6 bases each). The CDR3 spans 14 residues. CDR1 and CDR2 (germline): KGHSH, LQKENI. V was shortened by 0 bases and J by 5 bases, with 11 bases between the two germline ends. The CDR3 region is CASSPPPGGNEQYF. CDR3 nucleotide sequence: TGTGCCAGCTCACCACCCCCCGGGGGCAACGAGCAGTACTTC.

The rearrangement links TRBV20-1 to TRBJ2-5; TRBD1 might be the D (5 bases). The CDR3 covers 11 residues. Germline CDR1 is DFQATT and CDR2 is SNEGSKA (reference sequence). The V end lost 7 bases, the J end lost 4 bases, and 10 bases lay between the germline ends. The CDR3 spells CSEGFGETQYF. DNA of the CDR3: TGCAGTGAGGGGTTTGGAGAGACCCAGTACTTC.

CDR3 nucleotide sequence: TGCGCCAGCAGCGTTGGACAGCCCTCGAACTACACCTTC. Translation gives CASSVGQPSNYTF. This sequence joins TRBV5-1 and TRBJ1-2; the D gene is possibly TRBD1 (6 bases). The CDR3 extends over 13 amino acids. The V and J ends lost 4 bases and 10 bases respectively, with 17 bases between them. Germline CDR1 SGHRS, CDR2 YFSETQ.

The genes are TRBV30 and TRBJ1-6; TRBD1 is a possible D gene (6 bases). With 2 bases removed from V and 7 bases from J, the gap between germline ends came to 15 bases. The germline V gene has CDR1 GTSNPN and CDR2 SVGIG (reference sequence). The CDR3 is made up of 15 amino acids. In nucleotides, the CDR3 is TGTGCCTGGAGTAACTCCGGGACAACAAATTCACCCCTCCACTTT. Encoded protein: CAWSNSGTTNSPLHF.

This clonotype was recorded many times. CDR3 bases: TGTGCCAGCAGTGAAATTGGGAGTAATCAGCCCCAGCATTTT. Its protein product is CASSEIGSNQPQHF. V and J are TRBV2 and TRBJ1-5, with unresolved D. Trimming left V 2 bases short and J 4 bases short, with 9 bases between. The V gene's germline CDR1 is SNHLY and CDR2 FYNNEI. CDR3 size: 14 residues.

In its sample, this clonotype was seen a few times. The V gene is TRBV20-1, the J gene TRBJ2-2; 9 bases map to TRBD2. This CDR3 is 18 amino acids long. The germline V gene encodes CDR1 DFQATT and CDR2 SNEGSKA (reference sequence). The V gene end was trimmed by 0 bases and the J gene end by 4 bases; junction bases not matched to a gene: 12. CDR3 coding DNA: TGCAGTGCTAGAGACCCAAGCGGGAGGATCCGCACCACCGGGGAGCTGTTTTTT. Its translation is CSARDPSGRIRTTGELFF.

This clonotype was seen repeatedly, ten times or more. V gene TRBV24-1 combines with J gene TRBJ1-1; 9 nucleotides match TRBD1. The germline CDR1 and CDR2 sequences are KGHDR and SFDVKD. This CDR3 is built from 15 residues. Germline trimming cut 4 bases from V and 2 bases from J; bases unmatched to any gene: 4. The CDR3 bases are TGTGCCACCAGTGACCCGGGACAGGGTAACACTGAAGCTTTCTTT. Translation gives CATSDPGQGNTEAFF.

The chain joins TRBV20-1 to TRBJ2-7; the D call may be TRBD1 or TRBD2 (5 bases each). V dropped 4 bases and J dropped 0 bases, with 7 bases sitting between them. This CDR3 has 12 residues. The V gene's germline CDR1 is DFQATT and CDR2 SNEGSKA (reference sequence). The CDR3 reads CSANGASYEQYF. CDR3 sequence (DNA): TGCAGTGCTAACGGGGCCTCCTACGAGCAGTACTTC.

Comment on this clonotype: Being one base from a much bigger clone, this may be a read error. V gene TRBV12-3 or TRBV12-4 combines with J gene TRBJ2-3; D may be TRBD2 (6 bases). Trimming pared 5 bases from V and 4 bases from J, leaving 13 bases between. CDR3 length: 14 amino acids. The CDR3 is CASSATGASDTQYF. The CDR3 DNA follows: TGTGCCAGCAGTGCGACGGGAGCTTCAGATACGCAGTATTTT.

At least ten counts were recorded for this clonotype. The V gene is TRBV2, the J gene TRBJ2-4; D ambiguous. Trimming shortened V by 2 bases and J by 6 bases, and 14 bases separated the two germline ends. The germline V gene has CDR1 SNHLY and CDR2 FYNNEI. The CDR3 has 15 amino acids. CDR3 in amino acids: CASSEHLSRRNIQYF. In DNA form, the CDR3 reads TGTGCCAGCAGTGAACATCTTTCCAGGCGAAACATTCAGTACTTC.

This clonotype was seen at least ten times. The chain joins TRBV2 to TRBJ2-3; tentative D call: TRBD2 (5 bases). The CDR3 has 13 amino acids. From germline, CDR1 is SNHLY and CDR2 FYNNEI. V was trimmed by 6 bases and J by 4 bases, leaving 11 bases between them. The DNA of the CDR3 is TGTGCCAGCAGAGGGAGTAATGCAGATACGCAGTATTTT. Its protein product is CASRGSNADTQYF.

This clonotype occurred a few times. This chain connects TRBV27 to TRBJ1-5, with 10 nucleotides matching TRBD1. The CDR3 length is 15 residues. Trimming cost V 3 bases and J 6 bases; bases outside gene matches: 5. The germline V gene encodes CDR1 MNHEY and CDR2 SMNVEV (reference sequence). The CDR3, as DNA: TGTGCCAGCAGTTTCGGTGGACAGGGGGTTCAGCCCCAGCATTTT. Its protein product is CASSFGGQGVQPQHF.

Ten or more counts support this clonotype. The chain recombines TRBV3-1 with TRBJ2-7; TRBD2 aligns across 13 bases. The germline V gene has CDR1 LGHDT and CDR2 YNNKEL (reference sequence). The CDR3 has 20 amino acids. V dropped 1 base and J dropped 6; count of bases not matched to a gene: 18. The CDR3 nucleotides are TGTGCCAGCAGCCAAGGCCCGTCCTCGCGACTAGCGGGAGGCAGTCGCGAGCAGTACTTC. Protein: CASSQGPSSRLAGGSREQYF.

This clonotype was detected a few times. This CDR3 reads CAISEGQGVTEAFF. CDR3 sequence (DNA): TGTGCCATCAGTGAGGGCCAGGGGGTCACTGAAGCTTTCTTT. The chain has TRBV10-3 and TRBJ1-1; 7 nucleotides align to TRBD1. The germline V gene encodes CDR1 ENHRY and CDR2 SYGVKD. The CDR3 loop spans 14 amino acids. V lost 2 bases and J lost 4; bases outside the gene matches: 4.

This clonotype has at least ten counts. This sequence joins TRBV2 and TRBJ2-5, with D uncertain. The CDR3 sequence is 11 residues long. Germline values: CDR1 SNHLY, CDR2 FYNNEI. CDR3 loop: CAAQSGETQYF. As DNA, the CDR3 is TGTGCAGCCCAGAGTGGAGAGACCCAGTACTTC.

This clonotype showed up many times. The rearrangement links TRBV20-1 to TRBJ2-5; D gene uncertain. This CDR3 has 12 amino acids. Germline CDR1 DFQATT, CDR2 SNEGSKA (reference sequence). Deletions cut 6 bases from V and 5 bases from J, with 13 bases between. The CDR3, as DNA: TGCAGTGCCGGTTCCTCCCGGGAGACCCAGTACTTC. Its protein product is CSAGSSRETQYF.

This clonotype was detected ten times or more. This sequence joins TRBV18 and TRBJ2-5, with 10 bases matching TRBD2. Per the germline V gene, CDR1 is KGHSH and CDR2 is LQKENI. After removal of 8 bases from V and 4 bases from J, the junction contained 7 bases not matched to a gene. This CDR3 contains 14 residues. The DNA for the CDR3 is TGTGCCAGCAGTCCCCGGACTAGCGGAGAGACCCAGTACTTC. Translated: CASSPRTSGETQYF.

The chain is built from TRBV6-1 and TRBJ2-3; 11 bases are a match to TRBD2. V shed 8 bases and J 3 bases; nucleotides not matched to a gene: 4. The CDR3 length is 14 residues. Germline lookup yields CDR1 MNHNS and CDR2 SASEGT. The CDR3 DNA reads TGTGCCAGCCATAGCGGGAGGGCAACAGATACGCAGTATTTT. It yields the protein CASHSGRATDTQYF.

This clonotype was found once. The CDR3 spells CASSVGRAPDTQYF. CDR3 bases: TGTGCCAGCAGCGTAGGGAGGGCCCCAGATACGCAGTATTTT. The V and J genes are TRBV9 and TRBJ2-3; D might be TRBD2 (6 bases). Per germline, CDR1 SGDLS and CDR2 YYNGEE. The V end lost 0 bases, the J end lost 4 bases, and 9 bases lay between the germline ends. The CDR3 loop spans 14 amino acids.

The CDR3 loop reads CAWSVLAGRYEQFF. The CDR3 DNA reads as TGTGCCTGGAGTGTACTGGCGGGGAGGTATGAGCAGTTCTTC. The V and J genes are TRBV30 and TRBJ2-1; tentative D call: TRBD2 (6 bases). Germline lookup yields CDR1 GTSNPN and CDR2 SVGIG (reference sequence). V lost 0 bases and J lost 8, with 14 bases in between. The CDR3 runs 14 residues.

This clonotype was seen a handful of times. The V gene is TRBV29-1, the J gene TRBJ2-7, with D hard to call. V gave up 7 bases and J gave up 2 bases, with 18 bases separating them. This CDR3 has 14 amino acids. CDR1 is SQVTM, CDR2 ANQGSEA, per germline. The CDR3 coding sequence is TGCAGCGCTGTGGACGGGTTGCTCACCTACGAGCAGTACTTC. It encodes CSAVDGLLTYEQYF.

The chain combines TRBV10-2 with TRBJ1-3; 7 bases are a match to TRBD1. CDR1 and CDR2 from the germline V gene are WSHSY and SAAADI. Germline trimming cut 6 bases from V and 2 bases from J; bases unmatched to any gene: 4. This CDR3 has 14 residues. The CDR3 DNA sequence: TGCGCCAGCAGCTTACAGGGGCCTGGAAACACCATATATTTT. It is translated as CASSLQGPGNTIYF.

Worth noting for this clonotype: A read error may be the cause here, since a much bigger clone is one base away. The rearrangement links TRBV12-3 or TRBV12-4 to TRBJ2-1, with D perhaps assigned TRBD1 or TRBD2 (5 bases each). With 5 bases removed from V and 8 bases from J, the gap between germline ends came to 19 bases. This CDR3 spans 15 amino acids. The CDR3 region is CASSPRGPNRDEQFF. CDR3 nucleotides: TGTGCCAGCAGTCCCCGGGGCCCCAATCGCGATGAGCAGTTCTTC.